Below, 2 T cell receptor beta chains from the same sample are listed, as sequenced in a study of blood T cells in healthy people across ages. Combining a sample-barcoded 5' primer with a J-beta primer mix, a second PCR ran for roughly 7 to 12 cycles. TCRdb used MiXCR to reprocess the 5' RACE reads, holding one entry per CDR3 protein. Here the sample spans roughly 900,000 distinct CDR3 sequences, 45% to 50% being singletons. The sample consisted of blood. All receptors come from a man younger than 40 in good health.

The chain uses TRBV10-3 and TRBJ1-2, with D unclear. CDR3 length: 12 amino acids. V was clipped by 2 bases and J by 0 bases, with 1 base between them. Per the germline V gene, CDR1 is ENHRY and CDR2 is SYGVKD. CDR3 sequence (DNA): TGTGCCATCAGTGAGGCTAACTATGGCTACACCTTC. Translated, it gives CAISEANYGYTF.

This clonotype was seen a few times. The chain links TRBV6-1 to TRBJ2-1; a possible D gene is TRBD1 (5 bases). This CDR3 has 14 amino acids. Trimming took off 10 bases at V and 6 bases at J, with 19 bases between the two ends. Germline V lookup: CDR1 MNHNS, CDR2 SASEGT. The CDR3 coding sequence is TGTGCCATACTACAGGTGATCCCCATCAATGAGCAGTTCTTC. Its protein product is CAILQVIPINEQFF.